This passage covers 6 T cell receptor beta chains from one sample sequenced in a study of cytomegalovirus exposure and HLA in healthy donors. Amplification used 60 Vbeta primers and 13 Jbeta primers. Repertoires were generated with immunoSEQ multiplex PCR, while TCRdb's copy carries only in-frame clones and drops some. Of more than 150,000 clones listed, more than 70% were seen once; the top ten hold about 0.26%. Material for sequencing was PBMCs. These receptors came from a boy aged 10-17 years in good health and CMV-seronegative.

CDR3 amino acids: CATSTGGEAGELFF. The CDR3 bases are TGTGCCACCTCCACGGGAGGGGAGGCCGGGGAGCTGTTTTTT. The gene calls are TRBV15 and TRBJ2-2; TRBD2 agrees at 8 bases. The CDR3 extends over 14 amino acids. The trim removed 8 bases at V and 6 bases at J, leaving 8 bases unmatched. The germline V gene encodes CDR1 LNHNV and CDR2 YYDKDF (reference sequence).

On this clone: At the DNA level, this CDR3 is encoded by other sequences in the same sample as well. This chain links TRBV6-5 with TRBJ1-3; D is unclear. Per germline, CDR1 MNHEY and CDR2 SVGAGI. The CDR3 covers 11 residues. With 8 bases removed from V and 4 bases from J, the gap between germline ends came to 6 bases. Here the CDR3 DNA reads TGTGCCAGCGCCCGGGGAAACACCATATATTTT. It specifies CASARGNTIYF.

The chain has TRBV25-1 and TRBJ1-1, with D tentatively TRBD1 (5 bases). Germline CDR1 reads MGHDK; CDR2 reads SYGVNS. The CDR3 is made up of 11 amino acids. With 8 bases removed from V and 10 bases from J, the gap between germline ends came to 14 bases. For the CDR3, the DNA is TGTGCCAGCCAGGAGGGGTCTACAGCTTTCTTT. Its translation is CASQEGSTAFF. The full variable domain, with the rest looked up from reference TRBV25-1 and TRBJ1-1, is EADIYQTPRYLVIGTGKKITLECSQTMGHDKMYWYQQDPGMELHLIHYSYGVNSTEKGDLSSESTVSRIRTEHFPLTLESARPSHTSQYLCASQEGSTAFFGQGTRLTVV.

This CDR3 reads CASSGQGGTGELFF. DNA for the CDR3: TGCGCCAGCAGTGGACAGGGGGGCACCGGGGAGCTGTTTTTT. The chain employs TRBV10-2 and TRBJ2-2; 9 bases line up with TRBD1. J lost 4 bases, V lost 4 bases, and 1 base had no gene match. The germline CDR1 and CDR2 sequences are WSHSY and SAAADI. The CDR3 spans 14 residues.

CDR3 nucleotide sequence: TGTGCCAGCAGCTTAGGAACCTCAGGGGTCGAGTTCTTT. This codes for CASSLGTSGVEFF. V is TRBV7-9 and J is TRBJ1-1; maybe TRBD1 (6 bases). Trimming pared 1 base from V and 14 bases from J, leaving 17 bases between. Per the germline V gene, CDR1 is SEHNR and CDR2 is FQNEAQ (reference sequence). The CDR3 is 13 residues long.

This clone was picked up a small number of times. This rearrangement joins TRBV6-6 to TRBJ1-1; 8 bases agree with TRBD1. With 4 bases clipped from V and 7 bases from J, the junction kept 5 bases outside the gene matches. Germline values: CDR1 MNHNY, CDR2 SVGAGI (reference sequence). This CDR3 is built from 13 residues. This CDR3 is CASSSLDRDEAFF. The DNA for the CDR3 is TGTGCCAGCAGTTCCCTGGACAGGGATGAAGCTTTCTTT.